This TCR beta chain originates from a study of blood T cell repertoires in COVID-19 (dated by TCRdb to the early 2020s). For context, the study as a whole: Collaborator samples came from the United States, Italy and Spain and covered acute and convalescent phases of COVID-19. Samples came from the ongoing ImmuneRACE study (first 160 participants) plus 1,254 subjects from 6 global collaborators. A de-identified subject ID, COVID-19 status, age in years and sex were almost always included in the sample metadata. The prospective study material was composed of cDNA or gDNA derived from T cells, B-cell-depleted T cells, or PBMCs. HLA class I and class II types, where available, came from metadata supplied by the sample provider rather than from assay-based typing. A freely available public database, intended as a resource for researchers studying the immune response to SARS-CoV-2, is where the repertoires were released. The dataset comprised deeply sampled blood TCRbeta repertoires from subjects exposed to, actively infected with, or recovered from COVID-19.

TCRbeta CDR3 regions were amplified from genomic DNA by means of the immunoSEQ Assay, a bias-controlled multiplex PCR. Turning to the authors' computational methods: The number of nucleated cells in each sample was estimated by amplification of reference gene primers within the assay. Sequence reads were collapsed and filtered to measure the absolute abundance of every unique TCRbeta CDR3 rearrangement. For each sample, productive Simpson clonality was calculated by taking the square root of Simpson's diversity index across productive rearrangements. What TCRdb holds here is the immuneACCESS table cut down to in-frame rearrangements. Part of the clones is not present; checked against another copy, under half of the missing clones reflect an unresolved V gene, and the others are unexplained. For V, J and clone size, that table is used; D and trimming come from the DNA. The sample has 100,000 to 150,000 clones on record, about 93% of them singletons. 2.1% of the sample is in the top ten clones.

Overall study outcomes, separate from this receptor: Clinical and demographic metadata were provided uncurated, with the amount varying by source and participant.

One collaborating source in Seattle enrolled patients while the patients were actively infected and followed the patients over time throughout the course of disease. Collaborating institutions collected whole blood in K2EDTA tubes following their own protocols. For TCRbeta analysis, collaborator samples were shipped as frozen whole blood, as isolated PBMCs, or as DNA extracted from either sample type. The CDR3 sequence holds 14 residues, the cysteine and phenylalanine included. The only DNA kept is the CDR3, 42 bases in frame from the first base. CDR1 is given as LNHNV and CDR2 as YYDKDF, both from the germline V gene (reference sequence). V lost 5 bases and J lost 2 bases; the stretch between them is 10 bases long. In regard to this clone: It lacks a known antigen. No per-base quality is available; no much larger clone lies one base away.

The origin of this receptor is a man between 45 and 60 years old with COVID-19, enrolled during active disease. In this chain, TRBV15 is recombined with TRBJ1-3; the D gene is unclear. The sample was peripheral blood. The DNA is TGTGCCACCAGCGAGTGGAGACCTGGAAACACCATATATTTT. This codes for CATSEWRPGNTIYF.